Sequencing of this T cell receptor beta chain was carried out in a study of shared clonotypes between healthy human individuals. Study-wide findings and caveats: Sharing across a handful of donors was seen in about 5% of naive CD4 clonotypes.

Original data processing: Filtering differed for immunoSEQ, which gave only junction sequences without quality scores. The protocol was immunoSEQ multiplex PCR, while the TCRdb copy is restricted to in-frame clones and leaves out a portion. That table is the source of V, J and clone size, and D and trimming were worked out from the DNA. Altogether millions of clones are present, 85% to 95% being singletons, with the ten largest covering roughly 0.13%. As to this clone: Its target is not known. Other DNA sequences in this specimen translate into the identical CDR3.

This CDR3 is built from 13 residues. In germline, CDR1 is ENHRY, CDR2 SYGVKD. Trimming cost V 7 bases and J 0 bases, with 6 bases left between them. This chain joins TRBV10-3 and TRBJ1-4, with D unclear. The sequencing input was naive CD4+ T cells sorted from blood. Subset specified: CD45RA+ positively selected. This sequence was found in a man in his late teens or twenties in good health. The CDR3 DNA is TGTGCCATCAAGGGAGCAACTAATGAAAAACTGTTTTTT. Protein product: CAIKGATNEKLFF.